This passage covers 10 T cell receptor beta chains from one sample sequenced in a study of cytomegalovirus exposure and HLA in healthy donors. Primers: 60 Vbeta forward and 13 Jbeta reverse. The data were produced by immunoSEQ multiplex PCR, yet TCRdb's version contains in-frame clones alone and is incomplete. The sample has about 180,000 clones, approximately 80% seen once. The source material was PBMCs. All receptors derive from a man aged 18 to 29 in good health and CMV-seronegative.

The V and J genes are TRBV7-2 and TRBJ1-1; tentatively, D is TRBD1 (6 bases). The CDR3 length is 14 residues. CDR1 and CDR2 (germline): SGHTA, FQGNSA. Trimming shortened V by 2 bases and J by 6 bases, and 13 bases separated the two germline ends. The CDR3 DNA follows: TGTGCCAGCAGCTTAACACCGGGGGGCTCTGAAGCTTTCTTT. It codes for CASSLTPGGSEAFF.

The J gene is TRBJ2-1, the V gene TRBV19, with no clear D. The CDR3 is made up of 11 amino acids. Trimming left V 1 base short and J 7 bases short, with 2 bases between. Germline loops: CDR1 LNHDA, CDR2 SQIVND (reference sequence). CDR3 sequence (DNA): TGTGCCAGTAGTATAGCGAATGAGCAGTTCTTC. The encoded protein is CASSIANEQFF.

The CDR3 sequence: CASSFRGIGGYTF. The DNA for the CDR3 is TGTGCCAGCAGTTTCCGGGGAATCGGTGGCTACACCTTC. V is TRBV28 and J is TRBJ1-2; no reliable D call. Trimming left V 3 bases short and J 7 bases short, with 12 bases between. The length of the CDR3 is 13 residues. Looked up from germline, CDR1 is MDHEN and CDR2 is SYDVKM.

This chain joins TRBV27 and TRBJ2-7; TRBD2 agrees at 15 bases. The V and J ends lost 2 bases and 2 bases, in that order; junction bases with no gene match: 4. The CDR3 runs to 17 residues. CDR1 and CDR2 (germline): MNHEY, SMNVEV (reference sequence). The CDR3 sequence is CASSLPGLAGGPYEQYF. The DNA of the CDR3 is TGTGCCAGCAGTTTACCGGGACTAGCGGGGGGACCCTACGAGCAGTACTTC.

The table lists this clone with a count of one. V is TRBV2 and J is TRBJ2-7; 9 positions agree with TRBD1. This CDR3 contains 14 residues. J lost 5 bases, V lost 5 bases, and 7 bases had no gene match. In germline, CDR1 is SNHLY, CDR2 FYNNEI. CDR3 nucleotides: TGTGCCAGCAGTCCCGGACAGGGGTATGACGAGCAGTACTTC. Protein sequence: CASSPGQGYDEQYF. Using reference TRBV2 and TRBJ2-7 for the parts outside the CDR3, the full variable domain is EPEVTQTPSHQVTQMGQEVILRCVPISNHLYFYWYRQILGQKVEFLVSFYNNEISEKSEIFDDQFSVERPDGSNFTLKIRSTKLEDSAMYFCASSPGQGYDEQYFGPGTRLTVT.

The CDR3 region is CASSFYGYTF. The CDR3 nucleotides are TGTGCCAGCAGCTTCTATGGCTACACCTTC. The chain joins TRBV28 to TRBJ1-2; D call uncertain. From germline, CDR1 is MDHEN and CDR2 SYDVKM. V was clipped by 6 bases and J by 4 bases, with 3 bases between them. This CDR3 is 10 amino acids long.

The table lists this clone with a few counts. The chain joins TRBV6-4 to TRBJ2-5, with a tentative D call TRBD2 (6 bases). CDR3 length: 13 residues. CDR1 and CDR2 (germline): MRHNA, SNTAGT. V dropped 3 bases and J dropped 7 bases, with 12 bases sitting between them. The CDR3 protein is CASSDSYGGTQYF. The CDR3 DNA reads TGTGCCAGCAGTGATAGTTACGGGGGGACCCAGTACTTC.

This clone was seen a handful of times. CDR3 residues: CASSFMSGTNSYEQYF. The CDR3 region has the DNA TGTGCCAGCAGTTTTATGAGCGGGACAAACTCCTACGAGCAGTACTTC. This rearrangement joins TRBV27 to TRBJ2-7, with D possibly TRBD2 on 7 matching bases. CDR1 MNHEY and CDR2 SMNVEV come from the germline V gene (reference sequence). The CDR3 is 16 residues long. With 3 bases removed from V and 0 bases from J, the gap between germline ends came to 15 bases.

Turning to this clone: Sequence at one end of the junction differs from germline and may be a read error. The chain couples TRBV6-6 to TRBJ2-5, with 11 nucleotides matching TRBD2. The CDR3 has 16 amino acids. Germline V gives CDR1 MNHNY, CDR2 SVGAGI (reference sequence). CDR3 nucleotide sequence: TGTGCCAGCAGTTTCCCGACTAGCGGGGACCAGGAGACCCAGTACTTC. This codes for CASSFPTSGDQETQYF.

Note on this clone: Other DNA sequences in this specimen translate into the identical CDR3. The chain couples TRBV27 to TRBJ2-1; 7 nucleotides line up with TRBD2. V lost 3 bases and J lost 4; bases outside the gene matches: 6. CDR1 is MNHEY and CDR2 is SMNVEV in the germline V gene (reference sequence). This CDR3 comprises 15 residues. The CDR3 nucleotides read TGTGCCAGCAGTTTGGGGGGGAGTAGGTACAATGAGCAGTTCTTC. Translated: CASSLGGSRYNEQFF.